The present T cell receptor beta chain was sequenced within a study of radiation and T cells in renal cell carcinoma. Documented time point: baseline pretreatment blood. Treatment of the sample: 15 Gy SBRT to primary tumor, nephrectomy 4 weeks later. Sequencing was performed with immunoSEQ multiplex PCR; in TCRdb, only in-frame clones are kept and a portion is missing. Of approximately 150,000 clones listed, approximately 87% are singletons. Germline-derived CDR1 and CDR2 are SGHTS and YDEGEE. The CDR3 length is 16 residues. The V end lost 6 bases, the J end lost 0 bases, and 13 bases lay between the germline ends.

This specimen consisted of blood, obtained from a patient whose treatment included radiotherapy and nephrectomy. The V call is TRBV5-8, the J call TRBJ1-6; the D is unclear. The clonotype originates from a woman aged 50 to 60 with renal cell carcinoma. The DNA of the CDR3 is TGTGCCAGCATCCTGACACGCAGCTCCTATAATTCACCCCTCCACTTT. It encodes CASILTRSSYNSPLHF. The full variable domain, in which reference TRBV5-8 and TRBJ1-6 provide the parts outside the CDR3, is EAGVTQSPTHLIKTRGQQATLRCSPISGHTSVYWYQQALGLGLQFLLWYDEGEERNRGNFPPRFSGRQFPNYSSELNVNALELEDSALYLCASILTRSSYNSPLHFGNGTRLTVT.